This entry concerns a single T cell receptor (beta chain). This sample was taken from a study of cytomegalovirus exposure and HLA in healthy donors. Germline CDR1 reads LNHDA; CDR2 reads SQIVND (reference sequence). V was pared by 2 bases and J by 8 bases, with 13 bases of the junction left unmatched. The CDR3 loop spans 18 amino acids. The PCR was carried out with 60 Vbeta primers and 13 Jbeta primers. Sequencing was performed with immunoSEQ multiplex PCR; in TCRdb, only in-frame clones are kept and a portion is missing. The table has fewer than 60,000 clones, approximately 84% seen once. The chain uses TRBV19 and TRBJ2-4, with TRBD2 matching 12 bases. This clonotype was sampled from a man in his fifties in good health and CMV-seronegative. The material sequenced was PBMCs. CDR3: CASSIKAPRLAGEDIQYF. The CDR3 region has the DNA TGTGCCAGTAGTATAAAGGCCCCCCGACTAGCGGGGGAGGACATTCAGTACTTC.